The 30 T cell receptor beta chains below come from one sample, sequenced in a study of shared clonotypes between healthy human individuals. Sequencing used immunoSEQ multiplex PCR; TCRdb keeps in-frame clones, though not all of them. This sample carries hundreds of thousands of clones, around two thirds of them seen once, and the ten largest clones take 1.5% to 2%. Sequenced material: memory CD4+ T cells sorted from blood. Subset in this sample: CD45RA-negative fraction. These receptors were taken from a woman in her twenties or thirties in good health.

This clone was seen only once. The genes are TRBV10-3 and TRBJ2-1; 7 nucleotides match TRBD2. Unmatched junction bases numbered 12, after V lost 3 bases and J lost 10 bases. Germline V gene lookup returns CDR1 ENHRY and CDR2 SYGVKD. CDR3 length: 15 residues. The CDR3 loop reads CAISDGDYISFEQFF. The CDR3 coding sequence is TGTGCCATCAGTGATGGGGACTACATATCATTCGAGCAGTTCTTC.

A single count supports this clone. This specimen includes other DNA sequences encoding the same CDR3. This chain connects TRBV6-5 to TRBJ2-3, with D hard to call. The CDR3 consists of 13 residues. The V gene's germline CDR1 is MNHEY and CDR2 SVGAGI. The germline V and J ends were trimmed by 0 bases and 6 bases, with 7 bases remaining between them. CDR3 sequence: CASSYSRGDTQYF. The CDR3 DNA reads as TGTGCCAGCAGTTACTCCCGAGGCGATACGCAGTATTTT.

Remarks on this clone: An end of the junction differs from the germline gene, which may be a read error. V usage is TRBV14 and J usage is TRBJ2-7; 10 positions match TRBD2. The length of the CDR3 is 13 residues. Looked up from germline, CDR1 is SGHDN and CDR2 is FVKESK. The CDR3 loop reads CASSQAPFSGRNF. Written as DNA, the CDR3 is TGTGCCAGCAGCCAAGCCCCCTTTAGCGGGAGGAACTTC.

The rearrangement uses TRBV5-1 and TRBJ2-1, with TRBD2 as a possible D gene (6 bases). The CDR3 has 13 amino acids. Looked up from germline, CDR1 is SGHRS and CDR2 is YFSETQ. V was clipped by 7 bases and J by 6 bases, with 14 bases between them. The CDR3 DNA reads TGCGCCAGCTGGCCGGCCGGGGGCAATGAGCAGTTCTTC. Residues: CASWPAGGNEQFF. Variable domain in full (rest from reference TRBV5-1 and TRBJ2-1): KAGVTQTPRYLIKTRGQQVTLSCSPISGHRSVSWYQQTPGQGLQFLFEYFSETQRNKGNFPGRFSGRQFSNSRSEMNVSTLELGDSALYLCASWPAGGNEQFFGPGTRLTVL.

There are a few counts of this clone. The chain couples TRBV30 to TRBJ2-1, with 7 nucleotides matching TRBD1. V was pared by 1 base and J by 4 bases, with 16 bases of the junction left unmatched. The CDR3 has 18 amino acids. Germline-derived CDR1 and CDR2 are GTSNPN and SVGIG (reference sequence). The CDR3 loop is CAWSAKTYRGPSYNEQFF. The CDR3 DNA reads as TGTGCCTGGAGTGCTAAAACTTACAGGGGTCCCTCTTACAATGAGCAGTTCTTC.

V is TRBV6-5 and J is TRBJ1-1; 10 nucleotides agree with TRBD1. There are 15 residues in the CDR3. The junction had 9 bases not matched to a gene; V was cut back by 6 bases and J by 5 bases. Per the germline V gene, CDR1 is MNHEY and CDR2 is SVGAGI. In DNA form, the CDR3 reads TGTGCCAGCAGCCCTTCGGGACAGGGGAGGACTGAAGCTTTCTTT. It translates to CASSPSGQGRTEAFF.

The count of this clone is one. The CDR3 loop is CASSLFAGGGHGYTF. CDR3 sequence (DNA): TGTGCCAGCAGCTTGTTTGCGGGGGGCGGTCATGGCTACACCTTC. The chain uses TRBV5-4 and TRBJ1-2, with a weak D call TRBD1 (6 bases). The V end lost 1 base, the J end lost 6 bases, and 16 bases lay between the germline ends. CDR1 SGHNT and CDR2 YYREEE come from the germline V gene (reference sequence). CDR3 length: 15 amino acids. The variable domain in full, with the rest retrieved from reference TRBV5-4 and TRBJ1-2, is ETGVTQSPTHLIKTRGQQVTLRCSSQSGHNTVSWYQQALGQGPQFIFQYYREEENGRGNFPPRFSGLQFPNYSSELNVNALELDDSALYLCASSLFAGGGHGYTFGSGTRLTVV.

The J gene is TRBJ2-1, the V gene TRBV11-3; D perhaps matches TRBD1 (6 bases). The V gene lost 0 bases and the J gene lost 8 bases, with 14 bases spanning the gap. The germline CDR1 and CDR2 sequences are SGHNT and YENEEA. The CDR3 is 15 amino acids. CDR3 DNA sequence: TGTGCCAGCAGCTTAGAAGGGGGAGAGGTAGATGAGCAGTTCTTC. This gives the protein CASSLEGGEVDEQFF.

The V gene is TRBV11-2, the J gene TRBJ2-2, with D perhaps TRBD2 (5 bases). The germline V gene encodes CDR1 SGHAT and CDR2 FQNNGV. The CDR3 length is 15 residues. V shed 8 bases and J shed 4 bases, with 17 bases lying between them. CDR3 nucleotides: TGTGCCAGCGACTCCGGAGGCAGCCTCACCGGGGAGCTGTTTTTT. Its translation: CASDSGGSLTGELFF.

V is TRBV7-6 and J is TRBJ2-7; D remains unclear. The CDR3 has 14 amino acids. With 5 bases removed from V and 6 bases from J, the gap between germline ends came to 17 bases. Germline CDR1 reads SGHVS; CDR2 reads FNYEAQ. CDR3 in amino acids: CASSVGTTSAEQYF. CDR3 bases: TGTGCCAGCAGCGTTGGAACTACCTCCGCCGAGCAGTACTTC.

This sequence joins TRBV5-6 and TRBJ1-1, with a possible D match to TRBD1 (5 bases). This CDR3 is 13 amino acids long. Germline CDR1 and CDR2: SGHDT and YYEEEE. With 4 bases removed from V and 6 bases from J, the gap between germline ends came to 13 bases. CDR3 residues: CASSEKGAPEAFF. CDR3 sequence (DNA): TGTGCCAGCAGCGAGAAAGGGGCCCCTGAAGCTTTCTTT.

The J gene is TRBJ1-1, the V gene TRBV7-8; no clear D. V was cut by 5 bases and J by 2 bases, with 9 bases left in between. This CDR3 comprises 13 residues. Germline V gives CDR1 SGHVS, CDR2 FQNEAQ. The CDR3 sequence: CASSPYLNTEAFF. The CDR3, as DNA: TGTGCCAGCAGCCCCTATCTTAACACTGAAGCTTTCTTT.

This clone was detected a few times. V and J are TRBV30 and TRBJ1-1, with 7 bases that match TRBD1. The germline CDR1 and CDR2 sequences are GTSNPN and SVGIG (reference sequence). J lost 1 base, V lost 5 bases, and 4 bases had no gene match. The CDR3 runs 13 residues. The CDR3: CAWVRTGNTEAFF. CDR3 bases: TGTGCCTGGGTCCGGACAGGGAACACTGAAGCTTTCTTT.

This clone was seen a few times. V gene TRBV2 combines with J gene TRBJ1-2; D not certain. V was shortened by 6 bases and J by 0 bases, with 8 bases between the two germline ends. Germline loops: CDR1 SNHLY, CDR2 FYNNEI. This CDR3 spans 13 amino acids. The chain's CDR3 is CASSYGPNYGYTF. The CDR3, as DNA: TGTGCCAGCAGCTATGGGCCTAACTATGGCTACACCTTC.

This clone was counted many times. This chain links TRBV28 with TRBJ2-5; TRBD2 matches at 9 bases. This CDR3 has 15 residues. CDR1 MDHEN and CDR2 SYDVKM come from the germline V gene. V dropped 4 bases and J dropped 5; count of bases not matched to a gene: 8. Written as DNA, the CDR3 is TGTGCCAGCAGTTCGTTAGCGGGAGCGTGGGAGACCCAGTACTTC. It specifies CASSSLAGAWETQYF.

The genes are TRBV30 and TRBJ2-1; 8 bases agree with TRBD2. Germline CDR1 GTSNPN, CDR2 SVGIG (reference sequence). This CDR3 has 14 residues. Trimming at V came to 3 bases and at J to 9 bases, leaving 10 bases not matched to a gene. The CDR3 reads CAWSPGRAFSEQFF. The CDR3 nucleotides are TGTGCCTGGAGCCCCGGGAGGGCCTTCAGTGAGCAGTTCTTC.

This rearrangement joins TRBV4-1 to TRBJ2-7; 11 bases agree with TRBD1. V lost 2 bases, J lost 2 bases, and 8 bases stayed unmatched. The CDR3 is 17 amino acids. The germline CDR1 and CDR2 sequences are MGHRA and YSYEKL. The CDR3, as DNA: TGCGCCAGCAGCCAACTACGGGTGGGACAGGGGGCCTACGAGCAGTACTTC. This translates into CASSQLRVGQGAYEQYF.

This clone was seen a few times. The chain is built from TRBV27 and TRBJ1-4; TRBD1 matches at 7 bases. CDR3 size: 14 residues. V shed 7 bases, J shed 5 bases, and the junction held 7 bases outside the gene matches. Germline V gives CDR1 MNHEY, CDR2 SMNVEV (reference sequence). CDR3 protein: CASTSGQQNEKLFF. CDR3 nucleotides: TGTGCCAGCACCTCGGGACAGCAAAATGAAAAACTGTTTTTT.

This clone was detected only a few times. V and J are TRBV2 and TRBJ1-1, with 11 nucleotides matching TRBD1. V trimming: 7 bases; J trimming: 5 bases; junction bases outside the gene matches: 3. This CDR3 region has 13 residues. Germline V gene sequence: CDR1 SNHLY, CDR2 FYNNEI. The chain's CDR3 is CASKGQGDTEAFF. CDR3 DNA: TGTGCCAGCAAGGGACAGGGGGATACTGAAGCTTTCTTT.

This clone turned up a few times. This chain joins TRBV10-2 and TRBJ2-7, with TRBD2 identical over 8 bases. Losses at the gene ends were 8 bases for V and 6 bases for J; bases not matched to a gene: 3. CDR3 length: 11 amino acids. In germline, CDR1 is WSHSY, CDR2 SAAADI. In DNA form, the CDR3 reads TGCGCCAGCCGAGCGGGAGTCGAGCAGTACTTC. This translates into CASRAGVEQYF.

J is TRBJ1-5 and V is TRBV28, with no clear D. The length of the CDR3 is 14 residues. Trimming stripped 6 bases from V and 1 base from J, with 10 bases between. The germline gives CDR1 MDHEN, CDR2 SYDVKM. DNA for the CDR3: TGTGCCAGCAGGGGCATAGGGAGCAATCAGCCCCAGCATTTT. It yields the protein CASRGIGSNQPQHF.

This chain joins TRBV7-9 and TRBJ2-7, with D unclear. Per the germline V gene, CDR1 is SEHNR and CDR2 is FQNEAQ (reference sequence). With 6 bases removed from V and 3 bases from J, the gap between germline ends came to 9 bases. This CDR3 has 12 amino acids. Here the CDR3 DNA reads TGTGCCAGCAGTCCGGGCCACTACGAGCAGTACTTC. Translation: CASSPGHYEQYF.

The V and J genes are TRBV7-8 and TRBJ2-2; 13 nucleotides agree with TRBD2. CDR3 length equals 18 residues. The germline V gene has CDR1 SGHVS and CDR2 FQNEAQ. Trimming took 5 bases from V and 2 from J; bases not matched to a gene: 8. CDR3 sequence (DNA): TGTGCCAGCAGCGGGTCGGGACTAGCGGGACGAAACACCGGGGAGCTGTTTTTT. Amino acid sequence: CASSGSGLAGRNTGELFF.

The chain carries TRBV2 and TRBJ2-1; D not certain. The CDR3 extends over 13 amino acids. Germline CDR1 and CDR2: SNHLY and FYNNEI. With 5 bases removed from V and 2 bases from J, the gap between germline ends came to 7 bases. For the CDR3, the DNA is TGTGCCAGCAGTACCCGAGCCTACAATGAGCAGTTCTTC. Its translation: CASSTRAYNEQFF.

The V gene is TRBV4-1, the J gene TRBJ1-1; D is uncertain. The V end lost 0 bases, the J end lost 12 bases, and 8 bases lay between the germline ends. Germline values: CDR1 MGHRA, CDR2 YSYEKL. There are 11 residues in the CDR3. In nucleotides, the CDR3 is TGCGCCAGCAGCCAAGAGGTGGCGACTTTCTTT. Encoded protein: CASSQEVATFF.

This chain links TRBV5-1 with TRBJ2-7, with D perhaps being TRBD1 or TRBD2 (5 bases each). The germline V gene encodes CDR1 SGHRS and CDR2 YFSETQ. The CDR3 length is 16 residues. V was pared by 1 base and J by 0 bases, with 14 bases between. The DNA for the CDR3 is TGCGCCAGCAGCTTGTCTATAGGGGACGGCTCCTACGAGCAGTACTTC. Translation: CASSLSIGDGSYEQYF.

The rearrangement joins TRBV2 to TRBJ2-3; D is undetermined. Germline V CDR1 and CDR2: SNHLY, FYNNEI. The CDR3 is 12 amino acids. Trimming left V 7 bases short and J 6 bases short, with 11 bases between. CDR3 nucleotides: TGTGCCAGCAAGGCGCAAGCGGATACGCAGTATTTT. Protein product: CASKAQADTQYF.

The chain has TRBV19 and TRBJ2-3; D uncertain. V was clipped by 5 bases and J by 2 bases, with 11 bases between them. Germline V lookup: CDR1 LNHDA, CDR2 SQIVND (reference sequence). There are 14 residues in the CDR3. CDR3 residues: CASSLQKLTDTQYF. For the CDR3, the DNA is TGTGCCAGTAGTTTACAGAAACTCACAGATACGCAGTATTTT.

The chain uses TRBV2 and TRBJ2-1; D may correspond to TRBD1 or TRBD2 (5 bases each). Trimming removed 7 bases at V and 9 bases at J, with 13 bases between. Germline CDR1 is SNHLY and CDR2 is FYNNEI. CDR3 length: 12 residues. Here the CDR3 DNA reads TGTGCCAGCAACGGCGAGGGACGTGAGCAGTTCTTC. This codes for CASNGEGREQFF.

In its sample, this clone was seen a few times. Additional DNA sequences in this sample encode the identical CDR3. The J gene is TRBJ1-1, the V gene TRBV7-9; 7 bases fit TRBD1. Germline V gene lookup returns CDR1 SEHNR and CDR2 FQNEAQ (reference sequence). Trimming cost V 5 bases and J 3 bases; bases outside gene matches: 9. The CDR3 has 15 amino acids. CDR3 DNA: TGTGCCAGCAGCACACGACAGGGTGGGGACACTGAAGCTTTCTTT. This codes for CASSTRQGGDTEAFF.